Below, 4 T cell receptor beta chains from the same sample are listed, as sequenced in a study of a mutant IDH1 vaccine in newly diagnosed glioma. The time point is: baseline, week 1 (first vaccination visit). The sample's treatment: pre-vaccination baseline after standard-of-care therapy. Using immunoSEQ multiplex PCR, the repertoire was profiled, and TCRdb retains in-frame clones only, with some absent. The sample gives about 92,000 clones, approximately 83% of which show up once; approximately 8% is in the top ten. The source material was PBMCs, sampled from a glioma patient treated with radiotherapy, temozolomide or both. These receptors came from a woman between 45 and 60 years old with glioma.

The CDR3 region has the DNA TGTGCCAGCACCGTAACCTACGAGCAGTACTTC. It translates to CASTVTYEQYF. V usage is TRBV6-1 and J usage is TRBJ2-7; D uncertain. This CDR3 spans 11 amino acids. Germline values: CDR1 MNHNS, CDR2 SASEGT. V lost 7 bases to trimming and J lost 2 bases, with 6 bases between them.

J is TRBJ1-6 and V is TRBV5-5; the match to TRBD1 covers 10 bases. Trimming took 4 bases from V and 11 from J; bases not matched to a gene: 12. The CDR3 is 16 amino acids. Looked up from germline, CDR1 is SGHKS and CDR2 is YYEKEE (reference sequence). CDR3 sequence (DNA): TGTGCCAGCAGCCGAACCTGGGACAGGGGAATGGCACCCCTCCACTTT. As protein: CASSRTWDRGMAPLHF.

The genes are TRBV6-1 and TRBJ1-5; TRBD1 matches 7 bases. The CDR3 has 15 residues. Germline values: CDR1 MNHNS, CDR2 SASEGT. V lost 4 bases, J lost 3 bases, and 6 bases stayed unmatched. The CDR3 bases are TGTGCCAGCAGTGGACAAGGACAGGCCAATCAGCCCCAGCATTTT. It encodes CASSGQGQANQPQHF.

This clone was detected a few times. CDR3 sequence (DNA): TGTGCCAGCAGCCCCCCGACCGGGGGGTGGACTGAAGCTTTCTTT. It is translated as CASSPPTGGWTEAFF. V and J are TRBV14 and TRBJ1-1; weak D call: TRBD1 (5 bases). V was cut by 4 bases and J by 5 bases, with 17 bases left in between. Germline CDR1 reads SGHDN; CDR2 reads FVKESK. The CDR3 spans 15 residues.